This TCR beta chain was identified in a study of blood T cell repertoires in COVID-19. Overall study: The samples span acute and convalescent COVID-19 from the United States, Italy and Spain. The analysed material was cDNA or gDNA that came from T cells, B-cell-depleted T cells, or PBMCs.

Original analysis: Amplification of reference gene primers provided the estimated nucleated cell counts. Produced via immunoSEQ multiplex PCR; TCRdb's table is partial and in-frame only. D and trimming were read from the DNA, whereas the V and J calls and clone size are those reported in that table. The profile covers 120,000 or so clones, with 87% appearing a single time and roughly 8.2% taken by the ten largest. Trimming removed 2 bases from V and 6 bases from J; junction bases left unmatched: 4. This CDR3 comprises 16 residues. CDR1 and CDR2 (germline): SGHDN, FVKESK. The sequenced sample was peripheral blood. The chain uses TRBV14 and TRBJ2-2; 12 positions match TRBD2. This TCR came from a human donor in a cohort sampled during active COVID-19. Here the CDR3 reads CASSQLAGGPAGELFF. CDR3 coding DNA: TGTGCCAGCAGCCAACTAGCGGGGGGGCCGGCCGGGGAGCTGTTTTTT.